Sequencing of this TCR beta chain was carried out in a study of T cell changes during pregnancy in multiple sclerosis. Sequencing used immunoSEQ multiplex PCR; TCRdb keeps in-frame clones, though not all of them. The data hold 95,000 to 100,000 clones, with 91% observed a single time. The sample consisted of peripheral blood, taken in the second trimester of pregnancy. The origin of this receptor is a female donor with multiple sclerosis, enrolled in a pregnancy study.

CDR3 in amino acids: CASSGRDIGYQPQHF. DNA for the CDR3: TGTGCCAGCAGTGGCCGGGACATCGGATATCAGCCCCAGCATTTT. The gene calls are TRBV6-1 and TRBJ1-5, with D perhaps matching TRBD1 (6 bases). Germline assignment: CDR1 MNHNS and CDR2 SASEGT. With 4 bases removed from V and 5 bases from J, the gap between germline ends came to 15 bases. This CDR3 region has 15 residues.